This TCR beta chain comes out of a study of blood T cell repertoires in COVID-19. About the study: Acute-phase and convalescent COVID-19 samples originated in the United States, Italy and Spain. PBMCs, B-cell-depleted T cells, or T cells provided the cDNA or gDNA that made up the material.

This CDR3 has 16 amino acids. Trimming shortened V by 0 bases and J by 7 bases, and 14 bases separated the two germline ends. In germline, CDR1 is SGHRS, CDR2 YFSETQ. Per the original methods: Cell counts per sample came from amplifying reference gene primers. Assay: immunoSEQ multiplex PCR; the TCRdb copy retains only in-frame clones and omits some. V, J and clone size are those of that table, while D and trimming were read from the DNA. The sample holds about 180,000 clones, about 84% seen once. J is TRBJ1-6 and V is TRBV5-1, with D unresolved. The sample taken for sequencing was peripheral blood. This clonotype originated in a human donor in a cohort sampled during active COVID-19. CDR3 DNA: TGCGCCAGCAGCTTGGGGCTGGGTTCGGGGAATTCACCCCTCCACTTT. It codes for CASSLGLGSGNSPLHF.